This entry describes one TCR beta chain. The CDR3 extends over 13 amino acids. V gave up 4 bases and J gave up 0 bases, with 8 bases separating them. CDR1 SQVTM and CDR2 ANQGSEA come from the germline V gene. This sample was included in a study of T cell changes during pregnancy in multiple sclerosis. Repertoires were generated with immunoSEQ multiplex PCR, while TCRdb's copy carries only in-frame clones and drops some. The sample records tens of thousands of clones, roughly 94% being singletons. This clonotype was sampled from a female donor with multiple sclerosis, enrolled in a pregnancy study. The chain couples TRBV29-1 to TRBJ2-3; D is unclear. This material consisted of peripheral blood, taken in the third trimester of pregnancy. This CDR3 is CSVAGGSTDTQYF. In DNA, the CDR3 is TGCAGCGTTGCTGGCGGTAGCACAGATACGCAGTATTTT.